This T cell receptor (beta chain) was recorded in a study of T cell changes during pregnancy in multiple sclerosis. The repertoire was sequenced with immunoSEQ multiplex PCR; TCRdb's copy has only in-frame clones and lacks some. The sample has over 50,000 clones; 70% to 90% are singletons. Germline CDR1 and CDR2: SGHNT and YYREEE (reference sequence). The CDR3 loop spans 13 amino acids. After removal of 4 bases from V and 5 bases from J, the junction contained 3 bases not matched to a gene. The chain joins TRBV5-4 to TRBJ1-5; the match to TRBD1 covers 7 bases. The source is a female donor with multiple sclerosis, enrolled in a pregnancy study. The input for sequencing was CD4+ T cells from peripheral blood mononuclear cells, taken in the third trimester of pregnancy. The CDR3 loop reads CASSVDRHQPQHF. The CDR3 nucleotides are TGTGCCAGCAGCGTGGACAGGCATCAGCCCCAGCATTTT.